This TCR beta chain was identified in a study of shared clonotypes between healthy human individuals. Study conclusions and caveats: Sampling used blood alone; tissue repertoires probably differ.

Terminally differentiated effector memory CD45RA+ cells were excluded by CCR7 positive selection of CD45RO-negative cells. At the deep level, the assay was run. Sequenced by immunoSEQ multiplex PCR; TCRdb stores in-frame clones only, minus some. The repertoire includes almost 700,000 clones, just over 90% of them detected once, and roughly 24% sits in the top ten. The J segment lost 0 bases and the V segment lost 0 bases, leaving 5 bases of the junction unmatched. This CDR3 has 18 amino acids. Germline V gene data show CDR1 as MGHRA and CDR2 as YSYEKL. Comment on this clone: The target antigen is unknown. The same CDR3 also results from other DNA sequences found in this sample.

The chain is built from TRBV4-1 and TRBJ2-1; TRBD2 aligns across 10 bases. This TCR was sampled from a man aged 30 to 45 in good health. Sequencing was performed on naive CD8+ T cells sorted from blood. The CDR3 DNA reads as TGCGCCAGCAGCCAAGACGGACTAGCGGCGAGCTCCTACAATGAGCAGTTCTTC. It translates to CASSQDGLAASSYNEQFF.